Below are 18 T cell receptor beta chains sequenced from a single sample in a study of circulating tumor DNA in untreated peripheral T-cell lymphoma. Using immunoSEQ multiplex PCR, the repertoire was profiled, and TCRdb retains in-frame clones only, with some absent. This sample has 1,200 or so clones, with approximately 82% found just once. The material sequenced was tumor tissue. Receptors were obtained from a human donor with peripheral T-cell lymphoma.

The chain joins TRBV5-1 to TRBJ2-7, with 10 bases aligning to TRBD2. The germline V gene encodes CDR1 SGHRS and CDR2 YFSETQ. CDR3 length equals 15 residues. The V segment lost 4 bases and the J segment 3 bases; nucleotides outside the gene matches: 7. The CDR3 spells CASSKQGLADYEQYF. DNA for the CDR3: TGCGCCAGCAGCAAACAAGGACTAGCGGACTACGAGCAGTACTTC.

V usage is TRBV28 and J usage is TRBJ2-7; D is perhaps TRBD1 (5 bases). The germline CDR1 and CDR2 sequences are MDHEN and SYDVKM. This CDR3 has 13 residues. V was shortened by 8 bases and J by 6 bases, with 17 bases between the two germline ends. The CDR3 DNA reads as TGTGCCAGCCGTACGCAGCAGGGCCTCGAGCAGTACTTC. Its protein is CASRTQQGLEQYF. The full variable domain, completed using reference TRBV28 and TRBJ2-7, is DVKVTQSSRYLVKRTGEKVFLECVQDMDHENMFWYRQDPGLGLRLIYFSYDVKMKEKGDIPEGYSVSREKKERFSLILESASTNQTSMYLCASRTQQGLEQYFGPGTRLTVT.

This sequence joins TRBV6-8 and TRBJ2-5; 8 nucleotides agree with TRBD1. Looked up from germline, CDR1 is MNHGY and CDR2 is SAAAGT. The CDR3 is 17 amino acids. V lost 0 bases to trimming and J lost 1 base; unmatched junction nucleotides: 7. CDR3 nucleotide sequence: TGTGCCAGCAGTTACTCGGGGACAGGAGGGGGCCAAGAGACCCAGTACTTC. The encoded protein is CASSYSGTGGGQETQYF.

CDR3 in amino acids: CASSHREGTLHSEQFF. The CDR3 coding sequence is TGTGCCAGCAGCCACAGGGAAGGCACCCTCCACAGTGAGCAGTTCTTC. The chain combines TRBV14 with TRBJ2-1, with D perhaps TRBD1 (5 bases). Per germline, CDR1 SGHDN and CDR2 FVKESK. Trimming took off 3 bases at V and 9 bases at J, with 21 bases between the two ends. The CDR3 extends over 16 amino acids. The whole variable domain, remainder taken from reference TRBV14 and TRBJ2-1, is EAGVTQFPSHSVIEKGQTVTLRCDPISGHDNLYWYRRVMGKEIKFLLHFVKESKQDESGMPNNRFLAERTGGTYSTLKVQPAELEDSGVYFCASSHREGTLHSEQFFGPGTRLTVL.

The chain joins TRBV5-1 to TRBJ2-3, with TRBD1 identical over 9 bases. This CDR3 region has 15 residues. Unmatched junction bases numbered 4, after V lost 2 bases and J lost 3 bases. CDR1 SGHRS and CDR2 YFSETQ come from the germline V gene. CDR3 bases: TGCGCCAGCAGCTTACAGGGGGCAACGACAGATACGCAGTATTTT. This codes for CASSLQGATTDTQYF.

The genes are TRBV6-8 and TRBJ1-1; D is unresolved. CDR1 MNHGY and CDR2 SAAAGT come from the germline V gene. V was shortened by 0 bases and J by 3 bases, with 5 bases between the two germline ends. This CDR3 contains 13 residues. CDR3 in DNA: TGTGCCAGCAGTTACTCGTACTACACTGAAGCTTTCTTT. It is translated as CASSYSYYTEAFF.

The chain links TRBV1 to TRBJ1-2; TRBD1 is the table's D call and was not checked against the DNA. TRBV1 is flagged as a pseudogene. The CDR3 contains 13 residues. DNA for the CDR3: TGCGCCAGCAGCCATGACAGGGGTTTTGGCTACACCTTC. Amino acids: CASSHDRGFGYTF.

This chain joins TRBV6-8 and TRBJ2-4, with D perhaps TRBD2 (6 bases). Trimming removed 6 bases at V and 0 bases at J, with 9 bases between. Germline assignment: CDR1 MNHGY and CDR2 SAAAGT. This CDR3 is 14 amino acids long. DNA for the CDR3: TGTGCCAGCAGCGGGAGACAAGCCAAAAACATTCAGTACTTC. It is translated as CASSGRQAKNIQYF.

This CDR3 reads CASRDRGGNSPLHF. DNA for the CDR3: TGTGCCAGCAGGGACAGGGGGGGCAATTCACCCCTCCACTTT. The chain recombines TRBV2 with TRBJ1-6; 10 nucleotides agree with TRBD1. The CDR3 runs 14 residues. Germline values: CDR1 SNHLY, CDR2 FYNNEI. The junction had 3 bases not matched to a gene; V was cut back by 6 bases and J by 7 bases.

This chain connects TRBV30 to TRBJ2-6; 8 nucleotides agree with TRBD1. V shed 5 bases, J shed 1 base, and the junction held 1 base outside the gene matches. The CDR3 length is 14 residues. Germline assignment: CDR1 GTSNPN and CDR2 SVGIG (reference sequence). This CDR3 reads CAWGQGSGANVLTF. DNA for the CDR3: TGTGCCTGGGGACAGGGTTCTGGGGCCAACGTCCTGACTTTC.

This chain connects TRBV18 to TRBJ2-5, with a weak D call TRBD1 (7 bases). Trimming shortened V by 5 bases and J by 5 bases, and 15 bases separated the two germline ends. Germline lookup yields CDR1 KGHSH and CDR2 LQKENI. There are 14 residues in the CDR3. For the CDR3, the DNA is TGTGCCAGCTCAGAGCAGGGGGGAAGTGAGACCCAGTACTTC. Its protein product is CASSEQGGSETQYF.

The J gene is TRBJ2-1, the V gene TRBV15; D possibly corresponds to TRBD1 (6 bases). Germline V gives CDR1 LNHNV, CDR2 YYDKDF (reference sequence). The V and J ends lost 0 bases and 11 bases respectively, with 20 bases between them. The CDR3 is 16 amino acids. CDR3 amino acids: CATSRDSSGVWSKQFF. Here the CDR3 DNA reads TGTGCCACCAGCAGAGATAGCTCAGGGGTTTGGAGTAAGCAGTTCTTC.

The rearrangement links TRBV6-8 to TRBJ2-7; the match to TRBD2 covers 8 bases. This CDR3 contains 14 residues. Unmatched junction bases numbered 10, after V lost 6 bases and J lost 6 bases. CDR1 is MNHGY and CDR2 is SAAAGT in the germline V gene. The DNA for the CDR3 is TGTGCCAGCAGCAGGTCCCGGACTAGCAGCGAGCAGTACTTC. Translated: CASSRSRTSSEQYF.

The chain has TRBV19 and TRBJ1-6, with a tentative D call TRBD1 (6 bases). The CDR3 has 15 residues. The V gene lost 5 bases and the J gene lost 5 bases, with 13 bases spanning the gap. Per the germline V gene, CDR1 is LNHDA and CDR2 is SQIVND (reference sequence). CDR3 DNA sequence: TGTGCCAGTAGTGCAGGACAGCTTAATAATTCACCCCTCCACTTT. Protein product: CASSAGQLNNSPLHF.

The rearrangement uses TRBV19 and TRBJ2-1; maybe TRBD1 (6 bases). The V and J ends lost 6 bases and 2 bases respectively, with 17 bases between them. Germline V lookup: CDR1 LNHDA, CDR2 SQIVND (reference sequence). The CDR3 totals 16 residues. The CDR3: CASRMVWTAAYNEQFF. CDR3 DNA: TGTGCCAGTAGGATGGTATGGACAGCTGCCTACAATGAGCAGTTCTTC.

This chain links TRBV18 with TRBJ2-5; D not certain. Germline CDR1 is KGHSH and CDR2 is LQKENI. Between the trimmed V and J ends, which lost 3 bases and 0 bases, there was a span of 11 bases. This CDR3 is built from 15 residues. The CDR3 coding sequence is TGTGCCAGCTCACCTCTCCAGGCGGACCAAGAGACCCAGTACTTC. This gives the protein CASSPLQADQETQYF.

The CDR3 nucleotides read TGTGCCAGTACCCCAACTAGCGGGGGGTACAATGAGCAGTTCTTC. This codes for CASTPTSGGYNEQFF. The chain recombines TRBV19 with TRBJ2-1, with 12 bases fitting TRBD2. The germline V gene has CDR1 LNHDA and CDR2 SQIVND (reference sequence). J lost 4 bases, V lost 7 bases, and 5 bases had no gene match. This CDR3 spans 15 amino acids.

The V gene is TRBV19, the J gene TRBJ2-5; 7 nucleotides agree with TRBD1. Per the germline V gene, CDR1 is LNHDA and CDR2 is SQIVND (reference sequence). The CDR3 is made up of 15 amino acids. V trimming: 7 bases; J trimming: 5 bases; junction bases outside the gene matches: 13. The CDR3 nucleotides read TGTGCCAGTAAGAACCCAGGGGGATTGGGGGAGACCCAGTACTTC. Its protein is CASKNPGGLGETQYF. The whole variable domain, filled in from reference TRBV19 and TRBJ2-5, reads DGGITQSPKYLFRKEGQNVTLSCEQNLNHDAMYWYRQDPGQGLRLIYYSQIVNDFQKGDIAEGYSVSREKKESFPLTVTSAQKNPTAFYLCASKNPGGLGETQYFGPGTRLLVL.